These 31 T cell receptor beta chains came from one sample sequenced in a study of T cell repertoires in cytomegalovirus infection. TCRdb re-called the reads with MiXCR, one entry per CDR3 protein. The sample has approximately 990,000 distinct CDR3 sequences, roughly 30% seen once. These receptors lack a known antigen. The sequencing here drew on cultured CD8+ T cells from PBMCs, taken from culture after CMV antigen stimulation. These receptors all stem from a human donor in good health (CMV status not recorded). Some clones in this sample may be carry-over from other donors' samples.

V is TRBV6-5 and J is TRBJ2-3; maybe TRBD1 (5 bases). CDR1 and CDR2 (germline): MNHEY, SVGAGI. V was cut by 5 bases and J by 2 bases, with 14 bases left in between. This CDR3 region has 15 residues. This CDR3 is CASSHEQGYTDTQYF. In DNA, the CDR3 is TGTGCCAGCAGTCACGAGCAGGGTTACACAGATACGCAGTATTTT.

There are a few counts of this clonotype. The chain has TRBV6-1 and TRBJ1-2, with D perhaps matching TRBD1 (5 bases). V lost 4 bases and J 5 bases, leaving 11 bases between the germline ends. The germline CDR1 and CDR2 sequences are MNHNS and SASEGT. CDR3 length equals 13 residues. The CDR3 bases are TGTGCCAGCAGTGGGGGCCACCTGTATGGCTACACCTTC. Residues: CASSGGHLYGYTF.

The rearrangement joins TRBV5-4 to TRBJ1-1, with D possibly being TRBD1 (5 bases). The germline V and J ends were trimmed by 6 bases and 7 bases, with 28 bases remaining between them. Germline V gives CDR1 SGHNT, CDR2 YYREEE (reference sequence). This CDR3 has 17 residues. CDR3 loop: CASTPRPAPLIRVEAFF. The DNA of the CDR3 is TGTGCCAGCACCCCTAGACCGGCTCCTCTCATCAGGGTTGAAGCTTTCTTT.

The chain is built from TRBV5-6 and TRBJ2-3; unclear D gene. Germline V lookup: CDR1 SGHDT, CDR2 YYEEEE. V was cut by 2 bases and J by 4 bases, with 17 bases left in between. This CDR3 is built from 16 residues. CDR3 DNA: TGTGCCAGCAGCTTCGTGGAACTCGGTGACGCAGATACGCAGTATTTT. This sequence encodes CASSFVELGDADTQYF.

This sequence joins TRBV4-3 and TRBJ2-7; 8 bases map to TRBD1. The J segment lost 1 base and the V segment lost 3 bases, leaving 11 bases of the junction unmatched. The CDR3 loop spans 17 amino acids. Germline V gene data show CDR1 as LGHNA and CDR2 as YSLEER. The CDR3 sequence is CASSQDYAGTGSYEQYF. DNA of the CDR3: TGCGCCAGCAGCCAGGATTATGCCGGGACAGGATCCTACGAGCAGTACTTC.

The chain carries TRBV4-1 and TRBJ2-7; TRBD2 might be the D (7 bases). The germline V gene encodes CDR1 MGHRA and CDR2 YSYEKL. The CDR3 covers 15 residues. V was pared by 0 bases and J by 4 bases, with 13 bases between. This CDR3 is CASSQERGGPYEQYV. DNA for the CDR3: TGCGCCAGCAGCCAAGAAAGGGGGGGACCGTACGAGCAGTACGTC.

This clonotype was picked up many times. V is TRBV6-6 and J is TRBJ1-1; TRBD1 matches at 9 bases. The CDR3 sequence is 18 residues long. The trim removed 0 bases at V and 2 bases at J, leaving 10 bases unmatched. CDR1 is MNHNY, CDR2 SVGAGI, per germline (reference sequence). The CDR3: CASSYSNRGPPPNTEAFF. The CDR3 bases are TGTGCCAGCAGTTACTCTAACAGGGGGCCACCCCCCAACACTGAAGCTTTCTTT.

J is TRBJ1-1 and V is TRBV7-8; possibly TRBD1 for D (5 bases). Germline CDR1 reads SGHVS; CDR2 reads FQNEAQ. Trimming took 2 bases from V and 4 from J, leaving 17 bases between them. The CDR3 length is 16 residues. The CDR3 sequence: CASSLQAGDRGTEAFF. CDR3 DNA sequence: TGTGCCAGCAGCTTACAGGCGGGGGACCGTGGCACTGAAGCTTTCTTT.

The V call is TRBV20-1, the J call TRBJ2-5, with 10 nucleotides matching TRBD1. This CDR3 contains 15 residues. Trimming took 1 base from V and 5 from J; bases not matched to a gene: 7. Germline V gene lookup returns CDR1 DFQATT and CDR2 SNEGSKA (reference sequence). CDR3 protein: CSARGWDRGGETQYF. DNA of the CDR3: TGCAGTGCTAGAGGATGGGACAGGGGTGGGGAGACCCAGTACTTC.

This clonotype was observed at least ten times. The chain links TRBV7-6 to TRBJ1-2; 9 bases map to TRBD1. The CDR3 runs to 15 residues. The germline gives CDR1 SGHVS, CDR2 FNYEAQ. V lost 5 bases and J lost 4; bases outside the gene matches: 8. CDR3 nucleotides: TGTGCCAGCAGCCCACTGGACAGGGGCGCCTATGGCTACACCTTC. Translating gives CASSPLDRGAYGYTF.

This clonotype was counted only a few times. V gene TRBV27 combines with J gene TRBJ2-5; tentatively, D is TRBD2 (5 bases). V lost 5 bases and J 7 bases, leaving 8 bases between the germline ends. The CDR3 has 11 residues. In germline, CDR1 is MNHEY, CDR2 SMNVEV (reference sequence). The CDR3 protein is CASSVAGTQYF. The CDR3 DNA reads TGTGCCAGCAGTGTCGCGGGGACCCAGTACTTC.

The chain links TRBV27 to TRBJ2-7, with TRBD1 identical over 8 bases. The V segment lost 5 bases and the J segment 5 bases; nucleotides outside the gene matches: 11. The CDR3 runs to 15 residues. CDR1 MNHEY and CDR2 SMNVEV come from the germline V gene (reference sequence). The CDR3 loop reads CASSPPPGGRDEQYF. The CDR3 DNA reads TGTGCCAGCAGTCCCCCCCCAGGGGGCCGGGACGAGCAGTACTTC.

This clonotype has more than one count but fewer than ten. The V call is TRBV7-8, the J call TRBJ1-2; D is undetermined. The germline gives CDR1 SGHVS, CDR2 FQNEAQ. The ends were cut back, 2 bases at V and 7 bases at J, with 23 bases in the middle. This CDR3 region has 17 residues. CDR3: CASSLSGRPTDDGGYTF. Written as DNA, the CDR3 is TGTGCCAGCAGCTTATCGGGTAGGCCTACTGATGACGGTGGCTACACCTTC.

This clonotype was recorded at least ten times. The chain uses TRBV7-2 and TRBJ1-4; D is possibly TRBD1 (5 bases). In germline, CDR1 is SGHTA, CDR2 FQGNSA. V lost 5 bases to trimming and J lost 4 bases, with 17 bases between them. This CDR3 has 16 residues. The CDR3 sequence is CASSPTEGPHNEKLFF. Here the CDR3 DNA reads TGTGCCAGCAGCCCCACAGAGGGGCCCCATAATGAAAAACTGTTTTTT.

This clonotype has a handful of counts. This chain uses TRBV4-3 with TRBJ1-1, with no clear D. The germline V gene encodes CDR1 LGHNA and CDR2 YSLEER. This CDR3 has 19 amino acids. V lost 0 bases and J lost 1, with 21 bases in between. The CDR3 protein is CASSQDIVLGGDGNTEAFF. DNA for the CDR3: TGCGCCAGCAGCCAAGATATTGTCTTAGGAGGCGACGGGAACACTGAAGCTTTCTTT.

The chain joins TRBV24-1 to TRBJ2-2; TRBD2 matches at 10 bases. The CDR3 spans 15 residues. From germline, CDR1 is KGHDR and CDR2 SFDVKD. V gave up 6 bases and J gave up 3 bases; unmatched junction bases: 3. This CDR3 reads CATSSGTSDTGELFF. The CDR3 DNA reads TGTGCCACCAGTTCCGGGACTAGCGACACCGGGGAGCTGTTTTTT.

The V call is TRBV15, the J call TRBJ2-3; TRBD1 aligns across 9 bases. Germline CDR1 is LNHNV and CDR2 is YYDKDF (reference sequence). With 4 bases clipped from V and 1 base from J, the junction kept 12 bases outside the gene matches. The CDR3 runs to 18 residues. The CDR3 DNA sequence: TGTGCCACCAGCACTATCGGGACAGGGTGGGCTGGCACAGATACGCAGTATTTT. This gives the protein CATSTIGTGWAGTDTQYF.

J is TRBJ1-1 and V is TRBV19, with TRBD1 identical over 8 bases. Germline loops: CDR1 LNHDA, CDR2 SQIVND (reference sequence). V lost 5 bases to trimming and J lost 2 bases; unmatched junction nucleotides: 25. CDR3 length: 21 amino acids. The CDR3: CASSLIGRTGSILFINTEAFF. The CDR3 DNA reads TGTGCCAGTAGTTTAATTGGGCGGACAGGGAGCATTCTTTTCATCAACACTGAAGCTTTCTTT.

This clonotype has just a few counts. The chain has TRBV14 and TRBJ2-7; D might be TRBD2 (7 bases). The CDR3 covers 17 residues. Per germline, CDR1 SGHDN and CDR2 FVKESK. Trimming stripped 0 bases from V and 2 bases from J, with 17 bases between. As DNA, the CDR3 is TGTGCCAGCAGCCAAGATGGGGGACGGGGGGCGGCCTACGAGCAGTACTTC. Translated: CASSQDGGRGAAYEQYF. The full variable domain, completed using reference TRBV14 and TRBJ2-7, is EAGVTQFPSHSVIEKGQTVTLRCDPISGHDNLYWYRRVMGKEIKFLLHFVKESKQDESGMPNNRFLAERTGGTYSTLKVQPAELEDSGVYFCASSQDGGRGAAYEQYFGPGTRLTVT.

The chain combines TRBV10-3 with TRBJ2-7, with D uncertain. CDR1 and CDR2 (germline): ENHRY, SYGVKD. V was shortened by 2 bases and J by 3 bases, with 8 bases between the two germline ends. This CDR3 contains 13 residues. Here the CDR3 reads CAISEDTVYEQYF. The CDR3, as DNA: TGTGCCATCAGTGAGGACACCGTCTACGAGCAGTACTTC.

The sample holds a few counts of this clonotype. The chain carries TRBV12-3 or TRBV12-4 and TRBJ2-4; 10 bases are a match to TRBD1. V dropped 5 bases and J dropped 7; count of bases not matched to a gene: 8. The CDR3 is 15 residues long. CDR3 amino acids: CASSGTGEATNIQYF. CDR3 sequence (DNA): TGTGCCAGCAGTGGGACAGGGGAGGCAACCAACATTCAGTACTTC.

This clonotype appeared a few times. The chain links TRBV5-5 to TRBJ1-4, with D perhaps matching TRBD1 (6 bases). The V gene's germline CDR1 is SGHKS and CDR2 YYEKEE (reference sequence). CDR3 length: 14 residues. V was pared by 4 bases and J by 8 bases, with 15 bases between. CDR3 loop: CASSPGPQGEKLFF. The CDR3 coding sequence is TGTGCCAGCAGCCCGGGCCCTCAGGGGGAAAAACTGTTTTTT. Combining the CDR3 with reference TRBV5-5 and TRBJ1-4 gives the whole variable domain DAGVTQSPTHLIKTRGQQVTLRCSPISGHKSVSWYQQVLGQGPQFIFQYYEKEERGRGNFPDRFSARQFPNYSSELNVNALLLGDSALYLCASSPGPQGEKLFFGSGTQLSVL.

CDR3 loop: CASSYSKLGSSYNEQFF. The CDR3 DNA reads TGTGCCAGCAGTTACTCGAAGCTGGGTAGCTCCTACAATGAGCAGTTCTTC. V is TRBV6-5 and J is TRBJ2-1; no clear D gene. The CDR3 consists of 17 residues. The germline gives CDR1 MNHEY, CDR2 SVGAGI. V was shortened by 0 bases and J by 0 bases, with 12 bases between the two germline ends.

The chain has TRBV25-1 and TRBJ1-1; the D gene is possibly TRBD1 (6 bases). Per germline, CDR1 MGHDK and CDR2 SYGVNS. V was trimmed by 5 bases and J by 2 bases, leaving 15 bases between them. This CDR3 region has 15 residues. In DNA, the CDR3 is TGTGCCAGCAGTAAATCCCAGGGGAGAAACACTGAAGCTTTCTTT. Translating it yields CASSKSQGRNTEAFF.

The V gene is TRBV4-1, the J gene TRBJ1-1; the D is unclear. V lost 0 bases to trimming and J lost 1 base, with 12 bases between them. Germline V CDR1 and CDR2: MGHRA, YSYEKL. This CDR3 is built from 16 residues. This CDR3 is CASSQEAPGPNTEAFF. The DNA for the CDR3 is TGCGCCAGCAGCCAAGAAGCCCCGGGCCCGAACACTGAAGCTTTCTTT.

V is TRBV20-1 and J is TRBJ2-3, with D maybe TRBD1 (6 bases). This CDR3 is 15 amino acids long. The germline V and J ends were trimmed by 6 bases and 1 base, with 17 bases remaining between them. Per germline, CDR1 DFQATT and CDR2 SNEGSKA (reference sequence). CDR3 bases: TGCAGTGCCAGTTCAGGGGCGCGGGGCACAGATACGCAGTATTTT. This gives the protein CSASSGARGTDTQYF.

This clonotype has just a few counts. The gene calls are TRBV12-3 or TRBV12-4 and TRBJ1-2; 9 bases map to TRBD1. J was trimmed by 2 bases and V by 5 bases; bases with no gene match: 15. This CDR3 region has 18 residues. In DNA, the CDR3 is TGTGCCAGCAGTGCCGGGACAGGGAGTCTCACCCAAAACTATGGCTACACCTTC. Residues: CASSAGTGSLTQNYGYTF.

The rearrangement links TRBV4-2 to TRBJ2-7, with TRBD2 identical over 7 bases. Trimming cost V 4 bases and J 6 bases; bases outside gene matches: 12. This CDR3 region has 15 residues. Germline CDR1 LGHNA, CDR2 YNFKEQ. CDR3 bases: TGTGCCAGCAGCCTCCGGGACGGGGAGCGGGGCGAGCAGTACTTC. Its protein is CASSLRDGERGEQYF.

The chain carries TRBV7-9 and TRBJ2-3; no firm D call. V was clipped by 0 bases and J by 3 bases, with 13 bases between them. Germline lookup yields CDR1 SEHNR and CDR2 FQNEAQ (reference sequence). CDR3 length: 16 amino acids. CDR3 loop: CASSLALQGPTDTQYF. The CDR3 DNA sequence: TGTGCCAGCAGCTTAGCGTTGCAAGGCCCTACAGATACGCAGTATTTT.

The sample holds one count of this clonotype. J is TRBJ2-7 and V is TRBV27; D ambiguous. There are 15 residues in the CDR3. V lost 5 bases, J lost 3 bases, and 17 bases lay in between. In germline, CDR1 is MNHEY, CDR2 SMNVEV (reference sequence). The CDR3 sequence is CASSGEELPLYEQYF. The DNA for the CDR3 is TGTGCCAGCAGTGGGGAAGAGCTGCCGCTCTACGAGCAGTACTTC.

With respect to this clonotype: The junction departs from germline at one end; a sequencing error may be responsible. V usage is TRBV6-5 and J usage is TRBJ1-2, with 9 positions matching TRBD1. This CDR3 is built from 19 residues. Looked up from germline, CDR1 is MNHEY and CDR2 is SVGAGI. CDR3 protein: CASSGTTGGAMWNYYGFTF. The DNA of the CDR3 is TGTGCCAGCAGTGGCACTACAGGGGGCGCAATGTGGAATTACTATGGCTTCACCTTC.